This passage covers 26 T cell receptor delta chains from one sample sequenced in a study of Vδ1+ human thymocytes. The antigens these receptors bind are not known. Sequences come from RNA converted to cDNA by reverse transcription. Pooled V-gene forward primers with one constant-region reverse primer generated the CDR3 amplicons by multiplex PCR. TCRdb ran CATT on the multiplex PCR reads. Found here are about 53,000 delta-chain clones, around 15% of them singletons; the top ten hold approximately 0.4%. General study points: Thymic TRG and TRD repertoires appeared highly polyclonal, with Gaussian CDR3 length distributions.

The sample comprised Vdelta1+ gamma-delta thymocytes from the thymus. Subset reported: FACS-sorted CD3+ TCRalphabeta- TCRVdelta1+ TCRVdelta2- thymocytes. These receptors were obtained from a girl under three years old who had congenital heart surgery.

The chain carries TRDV1 and TRDJ1; TRDD3 matches at 12 bases. Germline CDR1 and CDR2: TSWWSYY and QGS. The CDR3 is 20 amino acids. V gave up 3 bases and J gave up 0 bases; unmatched junction bases: 14. CDR3 sequence: CALGDPGLTGGYPYTDKLIF. In DNA form, the CDR3 reads TGTGCTCTTGGGGACCCAGGACTGACTGGGGGATACCCGTACACCGATAAACTCATCTTT.

This rearrangement joins TRDV1 to TRDJ1; TRDD3 aligns across 9 bases. V shed 4 bases and J 0 bases; nucleotides not matched to a gene: 18. CDR1 is TSWWSYY and CDR2 is QGS in the germline V gene. The CDR3 loop spans 20 amino acids. CDR3 protein: CALGVNVELDWGKYTDKLIF. The CDR3 region has the DNA TGTGCTCTTGGGGTGAACGTGGAATTAGACTGGGGGAAGTACACCGATAAACTCATCTTT.

This clone was counted between two and nine times. V gene TRDV1 combines with J gene TRDJ1; 11 nucleotides agree with TRDD3. The V segment lost 6 bases and the J segment 0 bases; nucleotides outside the gene matches: 6. The germline V gene encodes CDR1 TSWWSYY and CDR2 QGS. The CDR3 length is 16 residues. The CDR3 DNA reads TGTGCTCTTGGCGCCGTACTGGGGGATAACACCGATAAACTCATCTTT. This sequence encodes CALGAVLGDNTDKLIF.

This clone was counted only a few times. The chain recombines TRDV1 with TRDJ1; 11 nucleotides match TRDD3. The CDR3 extends over 25 amino acids. V lost 3 bases to trimming and J lost 4 bases; unmatched junction nucleotides: 34. Germline V gives CDR1 TSWWSYY, CDR2 QGS. CDR3 protein: CALGDPRSFLRGVMVGDTQGDKLIF. The CDR3 DNA is TGTGCTCTTGGGGATCCTAGGAGCTTCCTACGGGGTGTGATGGTGGGGGATACGCAGGGCGATAAACTCATCTTT.

This clone occurred a few times. The rearrangement links TRDV1 to TRDJ1, with 10 bases aligning to TRDD3. Trimming took 1 base from V and 2 from J; bases not matched to a gene: 13. This CDR3 has 19 residues. Per germline, CDR1 TSWWSYY and CDR2 QGS. In DNA form, the CDR3 reads TGTGCTCTTGGGGAACACACCGTCCTGGGGGATAATTGGACCGATAAACTCATCTTT. This encodes CALGEHTVLGDNWTDKLIF.

This clone was counted only a few times. This chain connects TRDV1 to TRDJ1, with 12 bases lining up with TRDD3. Germline V gene sequence: CDR1 TSWWSYY, CDR2 QGS. With 0 bases clipped from V and 0 bases from J, the junction kept 32 bases outside the gene matches. CDR3 length equals 27 residues. For the CDR3, the DNA is TGTGCTCTTGGGGAACTAGGGCCTACTTCCTACGGAGGCCACTGGGGGATACAGAAGAATCACACCGATAAACTCATCTTT. Protein: CALGELGPTSYGGHWGIQKNHTDKLIF.

There are a few counts of this clone. The rearrangement joins TRDV1 to TRDJ1; a weak D match, TRDD3 (6 bases). CDR1 and CDR2 from the germline V gene are TSWWSYY and QGS. There are 19 residues in the CDR3. V was cut by 0 bases and J by 0 bases, with 20 bases left in between. The CDR3 DNA is TGTGCTCTTGGGGAACTACGCGTGGTTGGGGATCTGTACACCGATAAACTCATCTTT. It yields the protein CALGELRVVGDLYTDKLIF.

This clone turned up a few times. The chain combines TRDV1 with TRDJ1; 10 positions agree with TRDD3. Germline lookup yields CDR1 TSWWSYY and CDR2 QGS. Losses at the gene ends were 0 bases for V and 3 bases for J; bases not matched to a gene: 19. The CDR3 contains 21 residues. The CDR3: CALGELLPSPITGGFSDKLIF. The CDR3 nucleotides are TGTGCTCTTGGGGAACTCCTGCCTTCCCCCATTACTGGGGGATTCTCCGATAAACTCATCTTT.

This clone was detected only a few times. The V call is TRDV1, the J call TRDJ1; TRDD3 matches 9 bases. Germline trimming cut 3 bases from V and 8 bases from J; bases unmatched to any gene: 22. The CDR3 runs 19 residues. The germline V gene has CDR1 TSWWSYY and CDR2 QGS. In DNA form, the CDR3 reads TGTGCTCTTGGGGACGCCCGTTCGGAGCAAGGGGGATACAGCACGAAACTCATCTTT. It translates to CALGDARSEQGGYSTKLIF.

There are a few counts of this clone. This chain uses TRDV2 with TRDJ1; no clear D gene. The CDR3 runs to 14 residues. With 2 bases removed from V and 0 bases from J, the gap between germline ends came to 9 bases. The germline gives CDR1 GEAIGNYY, CDR2 EKD. CDR3 region: CACDSTPYTDKLIF. CDR3 DNA sequence: TGTGCCTGTGACAGTACACCGTACACCGATAAACTCATCTTT.

V and J are TRDV1 and TRDJ1; tentative D call: TRDD2 (5 bases). The CDR3 has 20 residues. CDR1 and CDR2 (germline): TSWWSYY, QGS. V was pared by 0 bases and J by 0 bases, with 23 bases between. This chain's CDR3 is CALGELNRVPEDRYTDKLIF. The CDR3 bases are TGTGCTCTTGGGGAACTTAATCGGGTTCCTGAGGACAGGTACACCGATAAACTCATCTTT.

In this sample, this clone turned up a few times. The chain is built from TRDV1 and TRDJ1, with 11 nucleotides matching TRDD3. Germline V gene data show CDR1 as TSWWSYY and CDR2 as QGS. Germline trimming cut 0 bases from V and 7 bases from J; bases unmatched to any gene: 25. The CDR3 runs to 22 residues. CDR3 protein: CALGELLGASPQLGDSVGKLIF. The CDR3 bases are TGTGCTCTTGGGGAACTACTAGGCGCTTCCCCACAACTGGGGGATAGCGTTGGTAAACTCATCTTT.

The chain recombines TRDV1 with TRDJ1; maybe TRDD2 (5 bases). The CDR3 is made up of 15 amino acids. Germline V gene sequence: CDR1 TSWWSYY, CDR2 QGS. Trimming shortened V by 1 base and J by 0 bases, and 9 bases separated the two germline ends. The CDR3 protein is CALGEPSHNTDKLIF. The CDR3 nucleotides are TGTGCTCTTGGGGAACCTTCCCACAACACCGATAAACTCATCTTT.

This clone is a singleton in its sample. This chain joins TRDV1 and TRDJ1, with a possible D match to TRDD3 (6 bases). Deletions cut 2 bases from V and 7 bases from J, with 23 bases between. Germline V gene data show CDR1 as TSWWSYY and CDR2 as QGS. The CDR3 extends over 17 amino acids. The CDR3 nucleotides read TGTGCTCTTGGGGAAGGCTCTACGACCCCTGGGGTGCCTAAACTCATCTTT. Translated, it gives CALGEGSTTPGVPKLIF.

This clone was seen a few times. Other DNA variants within this sample encode the same CDR3. The V call is TRDV1, the J call TRDJ1, with 13 bases aligning to TRDD3. Trimming cost V 4 bases and J 4 bases; bases outside gene matches: 9. The CDR3 runs 17 residues. Germline V gene data show CDR1 as TSWWSYY and CDR2 as QGS. In DNA form, the CDR3 reads TGTGCTCTTGGGGGCCACTGGGGGATACGAAGGTTCGATAAACTCATCTTT. Translating it yields CALGGHWGIRRFDKLIF.

V is TRDV1 and J is TRDJ1; 9 positions agree with TRDD3. The CDR3 has 23 amino acids. V shed 2 bases and J 0 bases; nucleotides not matched to a gene: 25. Germline V gives CDR1 TSWWSYY, CDR2 QGS. The CDR3: CALGEDSESFWVLGEKYTDKLIF. In DNA, the CDR3 is TGTGCTCTTGGGGAAGACTCCGAATCCTTCTGGGTACTGGGGGAGAAGTACACCGATAAACTCATCTTT.

V and J are TRDV1 and TRDJ1, with a possible D match to TRDD3 (5 bases). This CDR3 spans 22 amino acids. V lost 1 base to trimming and J lost 5 bases, with 35 bases between them. Per the germline V gene, CDR1 is TSWWSYY and CDR2 is QGS. In nucleotides, the CDR3 is TGTGCTCTTGGGGAACATTGGCGGAATACCTGGCCAAGTGGGGCATACGCTGATAAACTCATCTTT. This gives the protein CALGEHWRNTWPSGAYADKLIF.

This clone has more than one count but fewer than ten. The rearrangement uses TRDV1 and TRDJ1, with 10 bases fitting TRDD3. The CDR3 length is 15 residues. Germline lookup yields CDR1 TSWWSYY and CDR2 QGS. Unmatched junction bases numbered 11, after V lost 3 bases and J lost 10 bases. The CDR3 coding sequence is TGTGCTCTTGGGGAGACTACTGGGGGATGGCGCGTACTCATCTTT. Encoded protein: CALGETTGGWRVLIF.

The chain uses TRDV1 and TRDJ1; 7 positions agree with TRDD2. Per the germline V gene, CDR1 is TSWWSYY and CDR2 is QGS. Trimming removed 0 bases from V and 0 bases from J; junction bases left unmatched: 25. This CDR3 has 23 residues. CDR3 coding DNA: TGTGCTCTTGGGGAACTGGAGTTCCTACGTATGAGGCCTTCCCGCCCATACACCGATAAACTCATCTTT. Protein sequence: CALGELEFLRMRPSRPYTDKLIF.

This clone was seen a few times. The chain has TRDV1 and TRDJ1; 13 bases line up with TRDD3. This CDR3 has 21 amino acids. V shed 0 bases and J 7 bases; nucleotides not matched to a gene: 20. CDR1 and CDR2 from the germline V gene are TSWWSYY and QGS. The CDR3 here is CALGELAPDGCLLGDTGKLIF. The CDR3 DNA reads as TGTGCTCTTGGGGAACTCGCCCCCGACGGTTGCCTACTGGGGGATACGGGTAAACTCATCTTT.

This clone has just a few counts. The genes are TRDV2 and TRDJ1; TRDD3 agrees at 10 bases. J was trimmed by 4 bases and V by 4 bases; bases with no gene match: 35. Germline V gives CDR1 GEAIGNYY, CDR2 EKD. This CDR3 region has 24 residues. CDR3 residues: CACDPTVVLGDTHRRSPPDDKLIF. The DNA for the CDR3 is TGTGCCTGTGATCCTACCGTAGTTTTGGGGGATACACATAGGAGAAGCCCCCCGGACGATAAACTCATCTTT.

The rearrangement joins TRDV1 to TRDJ1; D possibly matches TRDD2 or TRDD3 (7 bases each). CDR1 is TSWWSYY and CDR2 is QGS in the germline V gene. The CDR3 is 20 residues long. V was clipped by 0 bases and J by 3 bases, with 26 bases between them. Here the CDR3 reads CALGELGPSSRTGDADKLIF. CDR3 in DNA: TGTGCTCTTGGGGAACTGGGGCCTTCCTCCCGTACTGGGGATGCCGATAAACTCATCTTT.

In its sample, this clone was seen a few times. The V and J genes are TRDV1 and TRDJ1, with D unresolved. Germline lookup yields CDR1 TSWWSYY and CDR2 QGS. V lost 3 bases and J 4 bases, leaving 15 bases between the germline ends. This CDR3 is built from 15 residues. CDR3 amino acids: CALGEISLRGDKLIF. DNA of the CDR3: TGTGCTCTTGGGGAGATCTCGCTCAGGGGCGATAAACTCATCTTT.

A word on this clone: This may be a read error: a much more frequent sequence differs by one nucleotide. The chain couples TRDV2 to TRDJ1, with a tentative D call TRDD2 (5 bases). Germline V gives CDR1 GEAIGNYY, CDR2 EKD. The CDR3 contains 19 residues. V was clipped by 2 bases and J by 0 bases, with 24 bases between them. The CDR3 spells CACDIASQTIEHYTDKLIF. The CDR3 DNA reads as TGTGCCTGTGACATCGCTTCCCAGACGATTGAGCATTACACCGATAAACTCATCTTT.

The chain combines TRDV1 with TRDJ1; 12 positions agree with TRDD3. CDR3 length equals 17 residues. Germline CDR1 reads TSWWSYY; CDR2 reads QGS. V lost 4 bases and J lost 3; bases outside the gene matches: 9. This chain's CDR3 is CALGVVVLGDTADKLIF. In DNA, the CDR3 is TGTGCTCTTGGGGTTGTAGTACTGGGGGATACTGCCGATAAACTCATCTTT.

The genes are TRDV1 and TRDJ1; 8 bases align to TRDD3. V trimming: 2 bases; J trimming: 4 bases; junction bases outside the gene matches: 6. Germline V CDR1 and CDR2: TSWWSYY, QGS. This CDR3 has 15 residues. CDR3 amino acids: CALGEGRGYIDKLIF. The CDR3 DNA reads TGTGCTCTTGGGGAAGGGCGGGGATACATCGATAAACTCATCTTT.